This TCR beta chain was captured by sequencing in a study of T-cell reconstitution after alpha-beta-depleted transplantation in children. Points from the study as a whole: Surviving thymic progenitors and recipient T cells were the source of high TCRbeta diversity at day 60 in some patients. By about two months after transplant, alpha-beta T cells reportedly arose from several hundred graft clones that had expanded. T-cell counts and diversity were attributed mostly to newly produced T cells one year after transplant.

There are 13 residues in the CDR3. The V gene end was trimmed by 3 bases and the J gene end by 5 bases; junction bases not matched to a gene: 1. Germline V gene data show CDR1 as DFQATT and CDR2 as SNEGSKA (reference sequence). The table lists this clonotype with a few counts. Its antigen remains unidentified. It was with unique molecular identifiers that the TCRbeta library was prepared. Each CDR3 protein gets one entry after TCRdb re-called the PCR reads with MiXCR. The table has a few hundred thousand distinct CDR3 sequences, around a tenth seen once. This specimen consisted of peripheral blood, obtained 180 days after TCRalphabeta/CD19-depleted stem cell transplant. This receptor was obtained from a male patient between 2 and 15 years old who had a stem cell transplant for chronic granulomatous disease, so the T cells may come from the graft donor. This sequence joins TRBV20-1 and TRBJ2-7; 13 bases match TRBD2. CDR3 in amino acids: CSARTSGRNEQYF. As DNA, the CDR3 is TGCAGTGCTAGGACTAGCGGGAGGAACGAGCAGTACTTC.